The text below deals with one T cell receptor (beta chain). The antigen remains undetermined. These data are taken from a study of T cells in localized non-small cell lung cancer. The protocol was immunoSEQ multiplex PCR, while the TCRdb copy is restricted to in-frame clones and leaves out a portion. This sample has roughly 13,000 clones, with approximately 89% found just once. Study-wide findings and caveats: Since sequencing was restricted to only one region of the tumor, intratumor heterogeneity remains a possibility. For the top 100 tumor clones, a median around 61 also appeared in adjacent lung. Clonality of T cells reached its maximum in uninvolved adjacent lung, surpassing tumor.

V was clipped by 5 bases and J by 6 bases; unmatched bases: 8. CDR1 LNHDA and CDR2 SQIVND come from the germline V gene (reference sequence). The CDR3 totals 15 residues. This chain joins TRBV19 and TRBJ1-5; 9 nucleotides agree with TRBD1. The sequences come from peripheral blood mononuclear cells, collected before any cancer treatment. The receptor's source is a man aged 40 to 69 with stage III lung adenocarcinoma. The CDR3 loop is CASSDQDRGGQPQHF. Here the CDR3 DNA reads TGTGCCAGTAGTGACCAGGACAGGGGAGGTCAGCCCCAGCATTTT.